A few counts support the clone carrying this T cell receptor (beta chain). Antigen specificity is unknown. The data are from a study of cytomegalovirus exposure and HLA in healthy donors. Use of 60 Vbeta and 13 Jbeta primers characterized the PCR. Sequencing was performed with immunoSEQ multiplex PCR; in TCRdb, only in-frame clones are kept and a portion is missing. The table includes some 100,000 clones, approximately 77% detected once. Study conclusions and caveats: As a later analysis revealed, the rate of TCR association differed by HLA locus, with DRB1 most and HLA-C fewest.

This clonotype originated in a male donor in good health and CMV-seropositive. The material sequenced was PBMCs.

The CDR3 here is CASSGGLAGELFF. The CDR3 nucleotides are TGTGCCAGCAGTGGGGGACTAGCCGGGGAGCTGTTTTTT. The V and J genes are TRBV6-1 and TRBJ2-2; 8 bases are a match to TRBD2. The V gene end was trimmed by 4 bases and the J gene end by 6 bases; junction bases not matched to a gene: 1. The CDR3 spans 13 residues. Germline loops: CDR1 MNHNS, CDR2 SASEGT.